The subject of this entry is one T cell receptor (beta chain). Antigen: not known. Making TCR cDNA involved 5'RACE template switching, which added UMIs and a universal primer site. TCRdb re-called the 5' RACE reads with MiXCR, one entry per CDR3 protein. The data contain about 300,000 distinct CDR3 sequences, around 8.6% of them singletons. V shed 5 bases and J shed 0 bases, with 13 bases lying between them. Per the germline V gene, CDR1 is SGHTA and CDR2 is FQGTGA. The CDR3 covers 16 residues. This specimen belongs to a study of T cells after yellow fever vaccination. Overall study: Libraries from low-cell-number fractions were prepared with the SMART-Seq v4 Ultra Low Input RNA kit. Study findings and constraints: Abundant clonotypes from the bulk population could contaminate FACS-sorted repertoires. Clonotypes found in both CD4 and CD8 compartments made up a small share.

Specimen: CD4+ T cells sorted from PBMCs, collected 5 days after the yellow fever booster vaccination. The V gene is TRBV7-3, the J gene TRBJ2-2; D is perhaps TRBD1 or TRBD2 (5 bases each). The clonotype comes from a man aged 18-30 years who received the YFV17D yellow fever vaccine. CDR3 region: CASSLNGAANTGELFF. CDR3 DNA: TGTGCCAGCAGCCTCAACGGGGCAGCGAACACCGGGGAGCTGTTTTTT.